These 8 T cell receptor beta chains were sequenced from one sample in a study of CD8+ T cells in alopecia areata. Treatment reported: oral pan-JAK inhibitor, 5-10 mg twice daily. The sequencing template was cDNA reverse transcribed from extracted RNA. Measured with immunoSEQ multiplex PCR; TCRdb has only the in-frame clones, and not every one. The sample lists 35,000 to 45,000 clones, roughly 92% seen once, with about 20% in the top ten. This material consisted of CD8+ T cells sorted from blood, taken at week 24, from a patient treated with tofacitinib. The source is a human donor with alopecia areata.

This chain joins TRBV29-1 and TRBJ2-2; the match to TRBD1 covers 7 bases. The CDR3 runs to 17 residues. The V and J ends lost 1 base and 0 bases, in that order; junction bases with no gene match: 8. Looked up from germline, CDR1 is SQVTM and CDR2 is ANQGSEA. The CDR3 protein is CSVEGLRDRANTGELFF. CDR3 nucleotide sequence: TGCAGCGTTGAAGGACTCCGAGACAGGGCGAACACCGGGGAGCTGTTTTTT.

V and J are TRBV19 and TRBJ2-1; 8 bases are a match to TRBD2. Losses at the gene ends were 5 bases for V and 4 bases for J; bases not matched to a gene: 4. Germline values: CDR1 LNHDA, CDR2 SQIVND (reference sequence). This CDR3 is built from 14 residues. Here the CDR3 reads CASSVSGAYNEQFF. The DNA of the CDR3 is TGTGCCAGTAGTGTTAGCGGGGCATACAATGAGCAGTTCTTC.

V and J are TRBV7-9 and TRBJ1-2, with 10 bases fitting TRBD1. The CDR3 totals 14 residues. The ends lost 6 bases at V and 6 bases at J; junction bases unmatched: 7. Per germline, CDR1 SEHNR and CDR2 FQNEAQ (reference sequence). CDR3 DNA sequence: TGTGCCAGCAGTCCGGGACAGGGGTCGCATGGCTACACCTTC. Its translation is CASSPGQGSHGYTF.

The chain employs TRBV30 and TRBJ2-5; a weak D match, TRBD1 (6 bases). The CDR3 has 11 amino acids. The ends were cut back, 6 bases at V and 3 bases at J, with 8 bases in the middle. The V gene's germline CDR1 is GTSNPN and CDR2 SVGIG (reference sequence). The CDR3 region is CACAGEETQYF. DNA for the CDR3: TGTGCCTGCGCAGGGGAAGAGACCCAGTACTTC.

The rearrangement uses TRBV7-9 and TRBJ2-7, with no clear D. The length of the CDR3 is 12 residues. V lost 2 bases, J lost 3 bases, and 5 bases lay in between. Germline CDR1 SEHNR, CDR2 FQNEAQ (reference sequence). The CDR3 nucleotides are TGTGCCAGCAGCTTAAACTACTACGAGCAGTACTTC. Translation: CASSLNYYEQYF.

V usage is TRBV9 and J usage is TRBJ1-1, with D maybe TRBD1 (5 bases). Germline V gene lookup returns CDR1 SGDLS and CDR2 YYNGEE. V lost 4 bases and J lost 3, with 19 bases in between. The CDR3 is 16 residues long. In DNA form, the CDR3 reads TGTGCCAGCAGCTCTCGGGCAGGGTCAAGAGACACTGAAGCTTTCTTT. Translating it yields CASSSRAGSRDTEAFF.

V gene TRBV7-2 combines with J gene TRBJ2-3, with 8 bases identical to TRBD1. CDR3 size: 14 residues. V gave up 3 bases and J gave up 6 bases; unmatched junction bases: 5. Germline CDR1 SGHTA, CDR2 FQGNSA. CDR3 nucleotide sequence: TGTGCCAGCAGCTTTGTACAGGGGGAGGATACGCAGTATTTT. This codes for CASSFVQGEDTQYF.

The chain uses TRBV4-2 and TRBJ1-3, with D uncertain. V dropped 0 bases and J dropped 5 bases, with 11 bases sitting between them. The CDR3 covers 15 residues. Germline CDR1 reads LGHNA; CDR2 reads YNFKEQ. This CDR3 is CASSQDKGKRNTIYF. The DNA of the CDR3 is TGTGCCAGCAGCCAAGATAAAGGCAAACGAAACACCATATATTTT.